These 12 T cell receptor beta chains were sequenced from one sample in a study of identical twins. Via MiXCR, TCRdb re-called the 5' RACE reads, giving one row per CDR3 protein. The table lists roughly 250,000 distinct CDR3 sequences, over 13% of them singletons, with 7% to 9% in the top ten. Specimen: memory (CD45RO+) T cells sorted from blood. These receptors were collected from a woman between 18 and 30 years old in good health.

This clonotype was detected a few times. V and J are TRBV5-1 and TRBJ2-7; D is perhaps TRBD1 (5 bases). There are 15 residues in the CDR3. V gave up 4 bases and J gave up 2 bases, with 16 bases separating them. Germline V gene sequence: CDR1 SGHRS, CDR2 YFSETQ. The CDR3 sequence is CASSTEWGPAYEQYF. In DNA, the CDR3 is TGCGCCAGCAGCACCGAATGGGGCCCAGCCTACGAGCAGTACTTC. Using reference TRBV5-1 and TRBJ2-7 for the parts outside the CDR3, the full variable domain is KAGVTQTPRYLIKTRGQQVTLSCSPISGHRSVSWYQQTPGQGLQFLFEYFSETQRNKGNFPGRFSGRQFSNSRSEMNVSTLELGDSALYLCASSTEWGPAYEQYFGPGTRLTVT.

The table lists this clonotype with many counts. The gene calls are TRBV20-1 and TRBJ2-5, with 8 bases lining up with TRBD1. The V gene's germline CDR1 is DFQATT and CDR2 SNEGSKA (reference sequence). This CDR3 contains 14 residues. The ends lost 5 bases at V and 5 bases at J; junction bases unmatched: 10. Here the CDR3 DNA reads TGCAGTGCTCTGCAGGGGGCGAAGGAGGAGACCCAGTACTTC. This sequence encodes CSALQGAKEETQYF.

This clonotype was seen more than once but under ten times. The CDR3, as DNA: TGCAGTGCTAGAGAACAGGGGGTGAATTCACCCCTCCACTTT. It specifies CSAREQGVNSPLHF. The chain recombines TRBV20-1 with TRBJ1-6, with 8 bases fitting TRBD1. The CDR3 totals 14 residues. The J segment lost 7 bases and the V segment lost 0 bases, leaving 2 bases of the junction unmatched. Germline CDR1 DFQATT, CDR2 SNEGSKA (reference sequence).

This clonotype has ten or more counts. The J gene is TRBJ2-7, the V gene TRBV6-5; unclear D gene. V was shortened by 0 bases and J by 5 bases, with 14 bases between the two germline ends. Germline V gene data show CDR1 as MNHEY and CDR2 as SVGAGI. The CDR3 has 15 amino acids. Written as DNA, the CDR3 is TGTGCCAGCAGTTACTCGAATCCAGCGACCGACGAGCAGTACTTC. It yields the protein CASSYSNPATDEQYF.

The rearrangement uses TRBV20-1 and TRBJ2-7; TRBD2 agrees at 9 bases. Germline loops: CDR1 DFQATT, CDR2 SNEGSKA (reference sequence). This CDR3 contains 12 residues. Germline trimming cut 6 bases from V and 3 bases from J; bases unmatched to any gene: 3. The CDR3 loop reads CSAGGRVYEQYF. The CDR3 DNA is TGCAGTGCGGGCGGGAGGGTCTACGAGCAGTACTTC.

This clonotype has a count of ten or more. V and J are TRBV20-1 and TRBJ1-1, with 8 bases matching TRBD1. J was trimmed by 5 bases and V by 5 bases; bases with no gene match: 4. Germline assignment: CDR1 DFQATT and CDR2 SNEGSKA (reference sequence). The CDR3 length is 12 residues. The DNA for the CDR3 is TGCAGTGCTTATGACAGGGGAACTGAAGCTTTCTTT. This encodes CSAYDRGTEAFF.

This clonotype was recorded many times. The chain uses TRBV3-1 and TRBJ2-1, with unresolved D. The CDR3 loop spans 11 amino acids. CDR1 is LGHDT, CDR2 YNNKEL, per germline (reference sequence). Trimming removed 7 bases at V and 10 bases at J, with 11 bases between. CDR3: CASMGSTEQFF. The CDR3 coding sequence is TGTGCCAGCATGGGGTCGACGGAGCAGTTCTTC.

J is TRBJ2-3 and V is TRBV3-1; 7 bases line up with TRBD2. CDR3 length: 15 amino acids. Unmatched junction bases numbered 6, after V lost 4 bases and J lost 2 bases. The germline V gene encodes CDR1 LGHDT and CDR2 YNNKEL (reference sequence). The CDR3, as DNA: TGTGCCAGCAGCCTTTCTAGCGGTTTCACAGATACGCAGTATTTT. Amino acids: CASSLSSGFTDTQYF.

The count of this clonotype is one. The genes are TRBV6-5 and TRBJ1-6, with D possibly being TRBD1 (5 bases). Germline V gene sequence: CDR1 MNHEY, CDR2 SVGAGI. CDR3 length equals 15 residues. V was cut by 4 bases and J by 8 bases, with 15 bases left in between. CDR3 nucleotide sequence: TGTGCCAGCAGTTCACCAGGGAGTTCGCATTCACCCCTCCACTTT. Encoded protein: CASSSPGSSHSPLHF.

The sample holds many counts of this clonotype. The chain carries TRBV4-3 and TRBJ2-7, with 13 nucleotides matching TRBD2. Germline loops: CDR1 LGHNA, CDR2 YSLEER. The trim removed 4 bases at V and 3 bases at J, leaving 6 bases unmatched. The CDR3 contains 16 residues. The CDR3 loop is CASSPARTSGSYEQYF. The CDR3 DNA is TGCGCCAGCAGCCCGGCCCGGACTAGCGGGAGCTACGAGCAGTACTTC.

This chain uses TRBV4-2 with TRBJ1-2; D remains ambiguous. This CDR3 contains 13 residues. The germline CDR1 and CDR2 sequences are LGHNA and YNFKEQ. Trimming shortened V by 0 bases and J by 2 bases, and 4 bases separated the two germline ends. The CDR3 is CASSQEGNYGYTF. The CDR3 nucleotides read TGTGCCAGCAGCCAAGAGGGGAACTATGGCTACACCTTC.

This chain links TRBV10-1 with TRBJ2-2; a possible D gene is TRBD1 (5 bases). V shed 0 bases and J shed 3 bases, with 8 bases lying between them. Germline V lookup: CDR1 WNHNN, CDR2 SYGVQD (reference sequence). This CDR3 is built from 15 residues. The CDR3 reads CASSESGRDTGELFF. CDR3 bases: TGCGCCAGCAGTGAGTCCGGCAGGGACACCGGGGAGCTGTTTTTT.